This T cell receptor beta chain is from a study of T-cell memory formation after mild COVID-19. Regarding the study as a whole: Shrinking CD4+ clones resided mostly in CM and EM, and CD8+ ones in EMRA. The pre-infection memory compartment contained some responding clones, suggesting cross-reactive memory joined. There was no confirmation that second-wave clones peaking on day 37 were SARS-CoV-2 specific.

Using its own MiXCR run on the 5' RACE reads, TCRdb lists one record per CDR3 protein. Of about 130,000 distinct CDR3 sequences listed, approximately 5.9% were seen once; the top ten hold about 2.2%. The CDR3 has 14 residues. Germline CDR1 is SGHVS and CDR2 is FQNEAQ. Trimming took 6 bases from V and 4 from J; bases not matched to a gene: 8. In its sample, this clonotype was seen many times. Its antigen remains unknown. Sequenced material: PBMCs or a T cell subset sorted from them (not recorded which). The rearrangement links TRBV7-8 to TRBJ2-5; 7 bases agree with TRBD2. The TCR originated in an adult woman who had mild COVID-19 (a few samples of this study predate the infection). Cell type and time point are not known. The CDR3 spells CASRALGGRETQYF. Here the CDR3 DNA reads TGTGCCAGCAGGGCCCTGGGCGGGAGAGAGACCCAGTACTTC.